This T cell receptor beta chain appears in the sequencing data of a study of CD8 T cells in ankylosing spondylitis. Study-level results: Apparently characteristic of ankylosing spondylitis blood was a TCR beta motif (roughly eight highly homologous variants). Reportedly, disease-linked clones are significantly enriched in ankylosing spondylitis patients' matched synovial fluid. Earlier studies detected some motif variants in reactive arthritis synovial fluid and blood.

TCRdb fed the 5' RACE reads into MiXCR, producing one record per CDR3 protein. The data show fewer than 35,000 distinct CDR3 sequences, 30% seen once. As to this clonotype: As yet, its antigen is unknown.

This CDR3 contains 17 residues. The V gene lost 1 base and the J gene lost 0 bases, with 13 bases spanning the gap. The sequencing input was synovial fluid, either unsorted or a sorted T cell fraction (not recorded which). This TCR came from a male donor with ankylosing spondylitis. This chain joins TRBV12-3 or TRBV12-4 and TRBJ2-1; D perhaps matches TRBD1 (6 bases). DNA of the CDR3: TGTGCCAGCAGTTTAGGAGGGCAGGGGATCTCCTACAATGAGCAGTTCTTC. Encoded protein: CASSLGGQGISYNEQFF.